Here is one TCR beta chain with its context. Its antigen is not known. Primers: 60 Vbeta forward and 13 Jbeta reverse. TCRdb's copy holds only in-frame clones and misses some; the assay was immunoSEQ multiplex PCR. Of 130,000 to 150,000 clones listed, over 70% are singletons. V was cut by 4 bases and J by 5 bases, with 8 bases left in between. CDR1 and CDR2 from the germline V gene are GTSNPN and SVGIG (reference sequence). The CDR3 contains 11 residues. This record comes from a study of cytomegalovirus exposure and HLA in healthy donors. Looking at the study overall: Among several hundred genotyped donors, around 80% fell in the Caucasian-associated ancestry cluster.

The study's findings and limits: An assumption of roughly uniform sequencing depth across donors underlay the presence/absence analyses.

The chain links TRBV30 to TRBJ1-2; D is unclear. The TCR was taken from a man aged 35 to 55 in good health and CMV-seropositive. The sample comprised PBMCs. CDR3 amino acids: CAWNQVYGYTF. The DNA of the CDR3 is TGTGCCTGGAATCAGGTTTATGGCTACACCTTC.